One sample yielded the 4 T cell receptor beta chains listed below, sequenced in a study of post-analysis software for immune sequencing data (dated by TCRdb to between 2015 and 2017). General conclusions and limits of the study: Significantly higher frequencies in patients than in controls were found for about five TRBV segments, including TRBV5-6, TRBV5-1 and TRBV20-1.

These receptors have no identified antigens. Libraries came from PCR. Sequencing was performed on an Illumina HiSeq 2500. To reduce PCR and sequencing biases, unique molecular identifiers were incorporated into the TCR beta cDNA libraries. The public sequencing data were trimmed at Q25 with fastp and processed into clonotypes with MiXCR by TCRdb, which kept only in-frame beta chains. Every entry covers one CDR3 protein and lists the most common genes and DNA from its rows. This sample gives some 260,000 distinct CDR3 sequences in total; 35% to 40% of them show up just once. The ten largest clones add up to under 5.5% of the sample. The sequenced material came from blood. These receptors originate from a girl aged 10-17 years with multiple sclerosis.

This clonotype was observed many times. The chain carries TRBV20-1 and TRBJ2-3, with D perhaps being TRBD1 or TRBD2 (5 bases each). This CDR3 has 15 residues. Trimming shortened V by 4 bases and J by 2 bases, and 16 bases separated the two germline ends. CDR1 DFQATT and CDR2 SNEGSKA come from the germline V gene (reference sequence). CDR3 protein: CSATTEAGTTDTQYF. Here the CDR3 DNA reads TGCAGTGCTACCACAGAGGCAGGGACCACAGATACGCAGTATTTT.

The V and J genes are TRBV6-1 and TRBJ2-6; 7 positions agree with TRBD1. Looked up from germline, CDR1 is MNHNS and CDR2 is SASEGT. J lost 2 bases, V lost 6 bases, and 4 bases had no gene match. The CDR3 has 15 residues. CDR3 bases: TGTGCCAGCAGCCTGACAGGGCCTGGGGCCAACGTCCTGACTTTC. This gives the protein CASSLTGPGANVLTF.

Details on this clonotype: This may be a read error: a much more frequent sequence differs by one nucleotide. CDR3 DNA sequence: TGTGCCAGCAACCCCACTCGGACCCCCTCTGGGGCCAACGTCCCGACTTTC. Amino acid sequence: CASNPTRTPSGANVPTF. The chain combines TRBV28 with TRBJ2-6; a weak D match, TRBD1 (5 bases). CDR3 length: 17 residues. Per the germline V gene, CDR1 is MDHEN and CDR2 is SYDVKM.

This clonotype occurred once. This sequence joins TRBV12-3 or TRBV12-4 and TRBJ2-5; 7 bases are a match to TRBD2. The CDR3 has 16 amino acids. Trimming removed 0 bases from V and 2 bases from J; junction bases left unmatched: 6. Written as DNA, the CDR3 is TGTGCCAGCAGTTTAGCGAGACCTAGCGGTCAAGAGACCCAGTACTTC. Its translation is CASSLARPSGQETQYF.